This TCR beta chain was recorded in a study of blood T cell repertoires in COVID-19. About the study: The study drew acute and convalescent COVID-19 samples from the United States, Italy and Spain. The cDNA or gDNA used as material had been derived from T cells, B-cell-depleted T cells, or PBMCs.

Per the study methods: Reference gene primers were amplified, and this amplification served to estimate nucleated cell counts. Profiled with immunoSEQ multiplex PCR; TCRdb holds only in-frame clones, not every one. The DNA gave D and trimming, while V, J and clone size come from that table. The repertoire holds 95,000 to 150,000 clones, with 70% to 85% as singletons. The CDR3 loop spans 17 amino acids. V lost 3 bases to trimming and J lost 1 base; unmatched junction nucleotides: 8. In germline, CDR1 is MGHRA, CDR2 YSYEKL. This TCR was sampled from a woman in her 70s with acute or convalescent COVID-19. The chain couples TRBV4-1 to TRBJ2-3; TRBD1 agrees at 9 bases. The sequenced sample was peripheral blood. The CDR3: CASSHAGTGRGTDTQYF. CDR3 coding DNA: TGCGCCAGCAGCCATGCCGGGACAGGGCGAGGCACAGATACGCAGTATTTT.